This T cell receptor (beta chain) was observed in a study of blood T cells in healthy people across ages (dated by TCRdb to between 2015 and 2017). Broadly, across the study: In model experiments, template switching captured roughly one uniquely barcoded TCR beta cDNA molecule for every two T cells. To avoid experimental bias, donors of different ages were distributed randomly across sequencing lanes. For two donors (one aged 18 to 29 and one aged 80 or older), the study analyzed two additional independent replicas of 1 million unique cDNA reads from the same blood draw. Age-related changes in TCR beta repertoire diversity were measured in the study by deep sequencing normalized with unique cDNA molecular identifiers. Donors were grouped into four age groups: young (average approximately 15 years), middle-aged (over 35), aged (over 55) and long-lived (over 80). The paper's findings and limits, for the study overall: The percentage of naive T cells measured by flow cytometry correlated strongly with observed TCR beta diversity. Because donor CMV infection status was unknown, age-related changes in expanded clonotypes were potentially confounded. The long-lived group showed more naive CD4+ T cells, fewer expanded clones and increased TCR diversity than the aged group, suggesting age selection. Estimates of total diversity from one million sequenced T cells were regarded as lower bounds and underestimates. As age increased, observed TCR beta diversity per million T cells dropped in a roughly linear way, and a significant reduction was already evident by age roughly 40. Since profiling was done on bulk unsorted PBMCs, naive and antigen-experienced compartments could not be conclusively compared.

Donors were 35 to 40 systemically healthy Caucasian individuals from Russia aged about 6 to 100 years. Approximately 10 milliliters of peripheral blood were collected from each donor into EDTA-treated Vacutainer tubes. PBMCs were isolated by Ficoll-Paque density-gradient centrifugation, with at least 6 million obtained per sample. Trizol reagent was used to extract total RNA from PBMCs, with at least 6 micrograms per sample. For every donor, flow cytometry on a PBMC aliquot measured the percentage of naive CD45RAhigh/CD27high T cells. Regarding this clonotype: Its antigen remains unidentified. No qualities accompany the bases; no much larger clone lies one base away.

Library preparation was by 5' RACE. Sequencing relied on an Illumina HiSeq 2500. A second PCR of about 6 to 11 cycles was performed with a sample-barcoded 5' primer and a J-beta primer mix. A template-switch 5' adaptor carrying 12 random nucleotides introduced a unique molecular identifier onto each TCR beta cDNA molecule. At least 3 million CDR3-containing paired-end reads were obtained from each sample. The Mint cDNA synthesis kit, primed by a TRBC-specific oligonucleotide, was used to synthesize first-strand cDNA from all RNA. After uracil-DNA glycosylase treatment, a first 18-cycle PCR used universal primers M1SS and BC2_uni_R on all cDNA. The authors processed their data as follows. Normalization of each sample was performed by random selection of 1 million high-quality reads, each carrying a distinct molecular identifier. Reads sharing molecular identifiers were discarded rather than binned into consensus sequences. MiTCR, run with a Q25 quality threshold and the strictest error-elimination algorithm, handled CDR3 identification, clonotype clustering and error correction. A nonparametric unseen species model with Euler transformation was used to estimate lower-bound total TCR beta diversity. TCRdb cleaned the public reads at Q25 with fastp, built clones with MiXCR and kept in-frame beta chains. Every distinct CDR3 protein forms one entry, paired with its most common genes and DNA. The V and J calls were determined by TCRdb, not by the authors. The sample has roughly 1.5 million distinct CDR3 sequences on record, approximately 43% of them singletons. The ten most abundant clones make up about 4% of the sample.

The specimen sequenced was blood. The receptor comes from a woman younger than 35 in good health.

CDR3 protein: CASSYVLVPLAASYNEQFF. The nucleotide sequence reads TGTGCCAGCAGTTACGTACTCGTCCCCTTAGCGGCCTCCTACAATGAGCAGTTCTTC. The sequence links TRBV6-2 or TRBV6-3 to TRBJ2-1; perhaps TRBD2 is the D gene, with 6 bases matching. The CDR3 numbers 19 residues from cysteine through phenylalanine. Solely the CDR3 DNA is kept, with 57 bases framed from the first base. Trimming takes 2 bases from V and 0 bases from J, and the germline ends sit 20 bases apart. CDR1 and CDR2, looked up from the germline V gene, are MNHEY and SVGEGT.